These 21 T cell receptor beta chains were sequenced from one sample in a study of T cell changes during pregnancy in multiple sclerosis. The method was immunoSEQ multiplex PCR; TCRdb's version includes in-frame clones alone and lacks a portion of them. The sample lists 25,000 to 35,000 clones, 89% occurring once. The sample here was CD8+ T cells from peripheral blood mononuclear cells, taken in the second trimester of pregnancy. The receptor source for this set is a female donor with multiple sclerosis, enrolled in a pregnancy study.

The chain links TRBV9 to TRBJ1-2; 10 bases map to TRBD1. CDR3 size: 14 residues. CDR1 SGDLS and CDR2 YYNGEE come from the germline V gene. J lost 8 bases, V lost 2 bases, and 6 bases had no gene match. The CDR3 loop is CASSVTGTGEGYTF. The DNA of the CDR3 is TGTGCCAGCAGCGTCACCGGGACAGGGGAAGGCTACACCTTC.

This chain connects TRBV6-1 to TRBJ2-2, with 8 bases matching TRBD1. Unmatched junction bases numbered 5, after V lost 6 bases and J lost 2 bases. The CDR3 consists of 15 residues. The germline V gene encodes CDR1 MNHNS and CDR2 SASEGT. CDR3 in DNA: TGTGCCAGCAGGCCCGGGACAGGTAACACCGGGGAGCTGTTTTTT. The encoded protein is CASRPGTGNTGELFF.

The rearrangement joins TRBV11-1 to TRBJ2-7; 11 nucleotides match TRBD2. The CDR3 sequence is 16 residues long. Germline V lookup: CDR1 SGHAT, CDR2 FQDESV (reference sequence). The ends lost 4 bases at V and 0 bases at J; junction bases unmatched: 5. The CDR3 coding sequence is TGTGCCAGCAGCTCCGTCGGGACTAGCGGCTCCTACGAGCAGTACTTC. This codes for CASSSVGTSGSYEQYF.

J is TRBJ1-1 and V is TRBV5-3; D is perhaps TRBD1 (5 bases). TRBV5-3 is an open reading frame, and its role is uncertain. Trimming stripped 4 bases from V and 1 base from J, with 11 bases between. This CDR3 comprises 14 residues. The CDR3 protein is CARSPEGENTEAFF. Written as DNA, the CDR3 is TGTGCCAGAAGCCCCGAAGGGGAGAACACTGAAGCTTTCTTT.

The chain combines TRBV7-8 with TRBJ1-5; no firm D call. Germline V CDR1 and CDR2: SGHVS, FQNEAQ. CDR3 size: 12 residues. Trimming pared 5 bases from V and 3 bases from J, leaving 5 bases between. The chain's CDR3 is CASSPPNQPQHF. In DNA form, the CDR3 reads TGTGCCAGCAGCCCTCCCAATCAGCCCCAGCATTTT.

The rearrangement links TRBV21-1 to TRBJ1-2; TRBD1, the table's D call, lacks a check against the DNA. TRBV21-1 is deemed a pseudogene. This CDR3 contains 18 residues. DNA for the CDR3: TGTGCCAGCAGCCCACCCTCTGGACAGGGCCACGCATCCTATGGCTACACCTTC. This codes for CASSPPSGQGHASYGYTF.

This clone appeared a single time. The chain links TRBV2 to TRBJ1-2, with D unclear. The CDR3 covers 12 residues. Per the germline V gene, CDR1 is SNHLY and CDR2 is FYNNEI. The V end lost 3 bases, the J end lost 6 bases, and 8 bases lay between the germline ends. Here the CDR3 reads CASSDSRDGYTF. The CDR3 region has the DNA TGTGCCAGCAGTGACTCCCGAGATGGCTACACCTTC.

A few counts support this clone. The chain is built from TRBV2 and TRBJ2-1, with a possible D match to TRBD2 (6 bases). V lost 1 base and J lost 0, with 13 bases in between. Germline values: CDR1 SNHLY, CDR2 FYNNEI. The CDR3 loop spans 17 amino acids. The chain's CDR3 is CASSEGEARSSYNEQFF. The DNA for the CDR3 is TGTGCCAGCAGTGAAGGGGAGGCCAGGAGCTCCTACAATGAGCAGTTCTTC.

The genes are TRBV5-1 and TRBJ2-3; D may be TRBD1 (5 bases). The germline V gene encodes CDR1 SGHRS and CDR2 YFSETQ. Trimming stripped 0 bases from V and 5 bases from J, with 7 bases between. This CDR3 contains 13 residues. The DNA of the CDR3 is TGCGCCAGCAGCTTGGAGACAGAAGATACGCAGTATTTT. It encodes CASSLETEDTQYF. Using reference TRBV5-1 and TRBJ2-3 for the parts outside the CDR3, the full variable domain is KAGVTQTPRYLIKTRGQQVTLSCSPISGHRSVSWYQQTPGQGLQFLFEYFSETQRNKGNFPGRFSGRQFSNSRSEMNVSTLELGDSALYLCASSLETEDTQYFGPGTRLTVL.

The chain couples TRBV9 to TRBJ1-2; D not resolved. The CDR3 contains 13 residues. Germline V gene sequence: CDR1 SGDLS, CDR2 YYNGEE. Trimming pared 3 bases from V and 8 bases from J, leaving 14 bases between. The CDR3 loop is CASSAREVGGYTF. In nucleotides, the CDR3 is TGTGCCAGCAGCGCCCGGGAAGTGGGAGGCTACACCTTC.

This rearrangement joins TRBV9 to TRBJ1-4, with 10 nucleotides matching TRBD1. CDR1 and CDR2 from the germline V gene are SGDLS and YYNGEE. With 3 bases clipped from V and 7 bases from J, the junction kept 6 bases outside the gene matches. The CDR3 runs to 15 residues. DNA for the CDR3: TGTGCCAGCAGCGCGACCGGGACAGGGGCTGAAAAACTGTTTTTT. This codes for CASSATGTGAEKLFF.

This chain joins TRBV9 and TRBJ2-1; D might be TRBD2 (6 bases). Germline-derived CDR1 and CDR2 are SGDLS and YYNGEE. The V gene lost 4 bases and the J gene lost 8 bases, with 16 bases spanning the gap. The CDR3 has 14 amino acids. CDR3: CASSPGGPLHEQFF. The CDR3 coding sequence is TGTGCCAGCAGCCCCGGAGGGCCTCTCCATGAGCAGTTCTTC. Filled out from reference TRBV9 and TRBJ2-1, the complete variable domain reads DSGVTQTPKHLITATGQRVTLRCSPRSGDLSVYWYQQSLDQGLQFLIQYYNGEERAKGNILERFSAQQFPDLHSELNLSSLELGDSALYFCASSPGGPLHEQFFGPGTRLTVL.

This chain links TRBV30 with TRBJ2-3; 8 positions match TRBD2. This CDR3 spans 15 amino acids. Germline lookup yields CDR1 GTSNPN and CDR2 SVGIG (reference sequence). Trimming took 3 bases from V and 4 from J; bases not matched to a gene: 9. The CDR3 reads CAWSSWTGRADTQYF. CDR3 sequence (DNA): TGTGCCTGGAGCTCGTGGACCGGGAGGGCAGATACGCAGTATTTT.

CDR3 region: CASSSMRTGDHQPQHF. As DNA, the CDR3 is TGTGCCAGCAGCTCTATGAGGACAGGGGATCATCAGCCCCAGCATTTT. This rearrangement joins TRBV7-9 to TRBJ1-5; 9 positions agree with TRBD1. Losses at the gene ends were 4 bases for V and 5 bases for J; bases not matched to a gene: 9. Per the germline V gene, CDR1 is SEHNR and CDR2 is FQNEAQ (reference sequence). CDR3 length equals 16 residues.

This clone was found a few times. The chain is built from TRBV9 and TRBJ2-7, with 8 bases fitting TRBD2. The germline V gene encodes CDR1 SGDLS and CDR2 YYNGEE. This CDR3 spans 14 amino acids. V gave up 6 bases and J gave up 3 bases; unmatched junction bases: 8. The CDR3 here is CASNNGGAGYEQYF. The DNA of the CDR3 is TGTGCCAGCAATAACGGGGGGGCGGGCTACGAGCAGTACTTC.

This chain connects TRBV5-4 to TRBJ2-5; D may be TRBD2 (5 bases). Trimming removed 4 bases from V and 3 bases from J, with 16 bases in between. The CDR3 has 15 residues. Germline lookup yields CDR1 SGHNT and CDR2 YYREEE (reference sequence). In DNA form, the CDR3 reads TGTGCCAGCAGCCTCGGCCCCGGACTGAAAGAGACCCAGTACTTC. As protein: CASSLGPGLKETQYF.

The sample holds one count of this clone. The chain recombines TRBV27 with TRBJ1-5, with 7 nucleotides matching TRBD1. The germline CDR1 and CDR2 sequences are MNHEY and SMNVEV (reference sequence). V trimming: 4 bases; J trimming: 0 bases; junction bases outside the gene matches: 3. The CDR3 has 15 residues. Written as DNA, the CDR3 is TGTGCCAGCAGTTGGGACAGTTCTAGCAATCAGCCCCAGCATTTT. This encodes CASSWDSSSNQPQHF.

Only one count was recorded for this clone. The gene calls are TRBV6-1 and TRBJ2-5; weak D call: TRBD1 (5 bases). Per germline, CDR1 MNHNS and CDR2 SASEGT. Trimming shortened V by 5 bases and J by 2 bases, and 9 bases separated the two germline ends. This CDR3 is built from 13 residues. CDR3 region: CASSRRQQETQYF. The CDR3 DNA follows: TGTGCCAGCAGTAGGAGACAGCAAGAGACCCAGTACTTC.

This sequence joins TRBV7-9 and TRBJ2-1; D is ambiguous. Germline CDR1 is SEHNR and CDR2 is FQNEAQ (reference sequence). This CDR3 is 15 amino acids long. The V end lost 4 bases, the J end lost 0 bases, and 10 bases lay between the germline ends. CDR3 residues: CASSSRVSSYNEQFF. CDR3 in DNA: TGTGCCAGCAGCTCCCGGGTAAGCTCCTACAATGAGCAGTTCTTC.

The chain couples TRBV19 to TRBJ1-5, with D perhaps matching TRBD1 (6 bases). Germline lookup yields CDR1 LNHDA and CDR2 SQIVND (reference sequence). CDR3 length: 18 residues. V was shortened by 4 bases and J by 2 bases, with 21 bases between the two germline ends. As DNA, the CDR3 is TGTGCCAGTAGTACCCAAAACCGTACAGGGCTTGGCAATCAGCCCCAGCATTTT. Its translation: CASSTQNRTGLGNQPQHF. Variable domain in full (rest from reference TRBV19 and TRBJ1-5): DGGITQSPKYLFRKEGQNVTLSCEQNLNHDAMYWYRQDPGQGLRLIYYSQIVNDFQKGDIAEGYSVSREKKESFPLTVTSAQKNPTAFYLCASSTQNRTGLGNQPQHFGDGTRLSIL.

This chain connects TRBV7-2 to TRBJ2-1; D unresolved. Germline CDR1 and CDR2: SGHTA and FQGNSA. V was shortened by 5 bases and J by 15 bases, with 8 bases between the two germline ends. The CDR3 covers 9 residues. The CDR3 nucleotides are TGTGCCAGCAGCCCCTGGCCGTTCTTC. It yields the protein CASSPWPFF. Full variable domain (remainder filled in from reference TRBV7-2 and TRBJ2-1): GAGVSQSPSNKVTEKGKDVELRCDPISGHTALYWYRQSLGQGLEFLIYFQGNSAPDKSGLPSDRFSAERTGGSVSTLTIQRTQQEDSAVYLCASSPWPFFGPGTRLTVL.